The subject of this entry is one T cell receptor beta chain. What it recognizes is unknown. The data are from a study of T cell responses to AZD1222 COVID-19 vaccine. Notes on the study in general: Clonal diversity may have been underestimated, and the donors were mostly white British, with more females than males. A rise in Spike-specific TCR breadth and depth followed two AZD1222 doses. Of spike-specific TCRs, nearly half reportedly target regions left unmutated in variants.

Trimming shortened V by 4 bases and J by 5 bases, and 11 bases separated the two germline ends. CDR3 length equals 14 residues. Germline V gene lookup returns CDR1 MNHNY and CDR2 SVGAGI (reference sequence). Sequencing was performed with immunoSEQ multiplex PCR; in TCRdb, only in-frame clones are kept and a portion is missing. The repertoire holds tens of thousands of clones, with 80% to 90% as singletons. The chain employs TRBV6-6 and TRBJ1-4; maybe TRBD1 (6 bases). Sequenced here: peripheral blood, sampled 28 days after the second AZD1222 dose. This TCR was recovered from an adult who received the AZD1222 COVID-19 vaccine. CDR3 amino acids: CASSSRGSNEKLFF. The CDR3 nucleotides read TGTGCCAGCAGTTCCAGGGGTTCGAATGAAAAACTGTTTTTT.